What follows are 9 T cell receptor beta chains derived from one specimen sequenced in a study of early T cells in non-severe SARS-CoV-2 infection. TCRdb re-called the 5' RACE reads with MiXCR, one entry per CDR3 protein. This table holds 48,000 or so distinct CDR3 sequences, under 7.5% found once. This sample comprised whole blood, obtained at baseline. The receptors were sampled from an adult who was a healthcare worker with PCR-confirmed SARS-CoV-2 infection or an uninfected control (not recorded which).

To note about this clonotype: A clone one base away is much larger, so this may be a read error. This is likely a read error, given that the CDR3 carries no conserved phenylalanine or tryptophan at its end. The chain uses TRBV7-2 and TRBJ2-7; perhaps D is TRBD1 or TRBD2 (5 bases each). With 3 bases removed from V and 2 bases from J, the gap between germline ends came to 8 bases. This CDR3 is 13 amino acids long. Germline V lookup: CDR1 SGHTA, CDR2 FQGNSA. For the CDR3, the DNA is TGTGCCAGCAGCTTCGGGACCACCTACGAGCAGTACCTC. It translates to CASSFGTTYEQYL.

This clonotype came up many times. This chain links TRBV7-6 with TRBJ2-5; D gene ambiguous. Germline CDR1 is SGHVS and CDR2 is FNYEAQ. Trimming took off 5 bases at V and 0 bases at J, with 1 base between the two ends. The CDR3 contains 11 residues. CDR3 coding DNA: TGTGCCAGCAGCCACCAAGAGACCCAGTACTTC. Protein: CASSHQETQYF. Using reference TRBV7-6 and TRBJ2-5 for the parts outside the CDR3, the full variable domain is GAGVSQSPRYKVTKRGQDVALRCDPISGHVSLYWYRQALGQGPEFLTYFNYEAQQDKSGLPNDRFSAERPEGSISTLTIQRTEQRDSAMYRCASSHQETQYFGPGTRLLVL.

The V gene is TRBV19, the J gene TRBJ2-2; D gene ambiguous. Trimming cost V 1 base and J 4 bases, with 10 bases left between them. This CDR3 contains 15 residues. Germline assignment: CDR1 LNHDA and CDR2 SQIVND (reference sequence). CDR3 residues: CASSIGITGTGELFF. CDR3 DNA sequence: TGTGCCAGTAGTATAGGTATTACGGGCACCGGGGAGCTGTTTTTT.

This clonotype was detected many times. The gene calls are TRBV5-4 and TRBJ2-5, with 7 nucleotides matching TRBD2. Germline CDR1 is SGHNT and CDR2 is YYREEE (reference sequence). This CDR3 is built from 14 residues. Trimming at V came to 4 bases and at J to 1 base, leaving 4 bases not matched to a gene. The CDR3 spells CASSPPSGQETQYF. For the CDR3, the DNA is TGTGCCAGCAGCCCACCTAGCGGCCAAGAGACCCAGTACTTC.

This clonotype has at least ten counts. The chain uses TRBV7-8 and TRBJ1-4; TRBD1 agrees at 7 bases. In germline, CDR1 is SGHVS, CDR2 FQNEAQ. V lost 5 bases and J lost 10; bases outside the gene matches: 13. This CDR3 is built from 15 residues. CDR3 nucleotides: TGTGCCAGCAGCCCCCCGGGACAGAACCTACTAAAACTGTTTTTT. This translates into CASSPPGQNLLKLFF.

The J gene is TRBJ1-1, the V gene TRBV2; weak D call: TRBD1 (6 bases). There are 13 residues in the CDR3. Germline V CDR1 and CDR2: SNHLY, FYNNEI. The V and J ends lost 8 bases and 1 base respectively, with 11 bases between them. CDR3 sequence (DNA): TGTGCCAGCTCGAAAGGGGGGAACACTGAAGCTTTCTTT. Protein: CASSKGGNTEAFF.

In its sample, this clonotype was seen many times. This chain links TRBV6-6 with TRBJ1-5, with D perhaps matching TRBD1 (6 bases). CDR3 size: 13 residues. CDR1 is MNHNY, CDR2 SVGAGI, per germline (reference sequence). V gave up 7 bases and J gave up 2 bases, with 9 bases separating them. In DNA, the CDR3 is TGTGCCAGCACGCGACAGGGCAATCAGCCCCAGCATTTT. Its protein product is CASTRQGNQPQHF.

This clonotype occurred many times. This chain links TRBV5-6 with TRBJ1-5; a possible D gene is TRBD1 (6 bases). The CDR3 consists of 15 residues. V gave up 4 bases and J gave up 3 bases, with 14 bases separating them. CDR1 and CDR2 (germline): SGHDT, YYEEEE. The chain's CDR3 is CASSPGGGDNQPQHF. CDR3 nucleotide sequence: TGTGCCAGCAGCCCGGGAGGGGGTGACAATCAGCCCCAGCATTTT.

This chain uses TRBV20-1 with TRBJ1-1; D ambiguous. The length of the CDR3 is 14 residues. Germline values: CDR1 DFQATT, CDR2 SNEGSKA (reference sequence). The V and J ends lost 5 bases and 1 base respectively, with 14 bases between them. CDR3 loop: CSALLFSGNTEAFF. CDR3 coding DNA: TGCAGTGCTCTTCTGTTTTCAGGGAACACTGAAGCTTTCTTT.